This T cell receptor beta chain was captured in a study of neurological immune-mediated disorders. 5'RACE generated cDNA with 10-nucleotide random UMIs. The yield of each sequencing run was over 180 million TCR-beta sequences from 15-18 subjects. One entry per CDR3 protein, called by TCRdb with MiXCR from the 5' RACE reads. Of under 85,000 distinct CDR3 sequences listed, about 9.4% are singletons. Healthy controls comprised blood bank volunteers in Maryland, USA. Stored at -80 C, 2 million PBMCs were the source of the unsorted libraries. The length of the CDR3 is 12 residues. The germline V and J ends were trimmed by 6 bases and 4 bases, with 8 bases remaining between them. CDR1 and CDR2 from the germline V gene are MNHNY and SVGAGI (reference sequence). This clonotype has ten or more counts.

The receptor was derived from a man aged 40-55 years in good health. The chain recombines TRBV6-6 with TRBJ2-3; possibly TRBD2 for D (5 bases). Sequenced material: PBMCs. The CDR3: CASSHGADTQYF. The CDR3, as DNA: TGTGCCAGCAGCCACGGGGCAGATACGCAGTATTTT.